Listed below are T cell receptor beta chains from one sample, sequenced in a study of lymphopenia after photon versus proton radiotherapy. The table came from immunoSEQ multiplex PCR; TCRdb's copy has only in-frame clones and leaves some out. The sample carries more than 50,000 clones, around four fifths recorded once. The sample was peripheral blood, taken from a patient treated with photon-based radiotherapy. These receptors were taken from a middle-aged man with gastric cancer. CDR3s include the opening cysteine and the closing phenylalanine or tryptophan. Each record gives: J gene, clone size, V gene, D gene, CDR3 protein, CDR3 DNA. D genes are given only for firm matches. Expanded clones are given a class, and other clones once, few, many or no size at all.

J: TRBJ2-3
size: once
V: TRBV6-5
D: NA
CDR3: CASSYWGDTDTQYF
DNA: TGTGCCAGCAGTTACTGGGGGGATACAGATACGCAGTATTTT

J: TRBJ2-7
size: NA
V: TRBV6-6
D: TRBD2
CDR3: CASRTTSGSKEQYF
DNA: TGTGCCAGCAGGACGACTAGCGGGAGCAAAGAGCAGTACTTC

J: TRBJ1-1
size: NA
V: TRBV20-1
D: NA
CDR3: CSADGQGAFF
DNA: TGCAGTGCTGACGGTCAGGGGGCTTTCTTT

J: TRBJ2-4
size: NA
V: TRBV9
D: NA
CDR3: CASAGAKNIQYF
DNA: TGTGCCAGCGCCGGAGCCAAAAACATTCAGTACTTC

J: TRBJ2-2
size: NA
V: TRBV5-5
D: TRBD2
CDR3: CASSLYERESTGELFF
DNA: TGTGCCAGCAGCTTGTACGAGCGGGAGTCCACCGGGGAGCTGTTTTTT

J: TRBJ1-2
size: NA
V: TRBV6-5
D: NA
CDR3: CASSNRTYGYTF
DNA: TGTGCCAGCAGTAATAGGACCTATGGCTACACCTTC

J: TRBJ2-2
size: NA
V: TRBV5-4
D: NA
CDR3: CASSLRREPNTGELFF
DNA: TGTGCCAGCAGCTTGAGACGGGAGCCGAACACCGGGGAGCTGTTTTTT

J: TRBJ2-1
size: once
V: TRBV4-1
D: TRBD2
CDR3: CASSQVDMGLAGDNEQFF
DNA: TGCGCCAGCAGCCAAGTTGACATGGGACTAGCGGGAGACAATGAGCAGTTCTTC

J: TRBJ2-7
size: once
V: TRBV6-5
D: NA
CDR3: CASTPLETYEQYF
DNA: TGTGCCAGCACCCCCCTGGAGACCTACGAGCAGTACTTC

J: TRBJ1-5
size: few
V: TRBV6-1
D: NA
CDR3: CASTANSNQPQHF
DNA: TGTGCCAGCACCGCCAACAGCAATCAGCCCCAGCATTTT

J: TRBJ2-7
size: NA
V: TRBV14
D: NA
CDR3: CASSRNRYEQYF
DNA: TGTGCCAGCAGCCGCAACAGGTACGAGCAGTACTTC

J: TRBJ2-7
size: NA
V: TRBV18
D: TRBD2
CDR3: CASSRSGLAGGSYEQYF
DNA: TGTGCCAGCTCACGATCGGGACTAGCGGGAGGGTCCTACGAGCAGTACTTC

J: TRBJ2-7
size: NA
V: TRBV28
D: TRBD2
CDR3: CASSLGGDSYEQYF
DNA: TGTGCCAGCAGTTTAGGGGGGGACTCCTACGAGCAGTACTTC

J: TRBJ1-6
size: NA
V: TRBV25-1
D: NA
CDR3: CASSLSSYNSPLHF
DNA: TGTGCCAGTTCTCTTAGCTCCTATAATTCACCCCTCCACTTT

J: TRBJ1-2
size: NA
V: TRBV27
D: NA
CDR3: CASSAPRGVYGYTF
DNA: TGTGCCAGCAGTGCCCCCCGGGGGGTCTATGGCTACACCTTC

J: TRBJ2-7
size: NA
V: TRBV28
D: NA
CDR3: CASSPPVGIDEQYF
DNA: TGTGCCAGCAGTCCACCGGTTGGAATCGACGAGCAGTACTTC

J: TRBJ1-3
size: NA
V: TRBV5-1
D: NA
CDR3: CASSEQGLRSGNTIYF
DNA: TGCGCCAGCAGTGAACAGGGATTACGGTCTGGAAACACCATATATTTT

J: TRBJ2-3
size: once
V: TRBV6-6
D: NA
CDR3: CASSYSRRGNWDTQYF
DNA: TGTGCCAGCAGTTACTCGAGGAGAGGGAACTGGGATACGCAGTATTTT

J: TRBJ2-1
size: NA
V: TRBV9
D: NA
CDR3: CASSQGDPYNEQFF
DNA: TGTGCCAGCAGTCAAGGGGACCCCTACAATGAGCAGTTCTTC

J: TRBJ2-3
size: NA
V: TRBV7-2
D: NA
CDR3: CASSPRLRTDTQYF
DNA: TGTGCCAGCAGCCCACGACTTCGCACAGATACGCAGTATTTT

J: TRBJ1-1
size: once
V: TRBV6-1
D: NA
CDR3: CASSNPGAEAFF
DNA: TGTGCCAGCAGTAACCCCGGCGCTGAAGCTTTCTTT

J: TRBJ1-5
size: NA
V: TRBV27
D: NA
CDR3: CASSGQLNQPQHF
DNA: TGTGCCAGCAGTGGACAGTTAAATCAGCCCCAGCATTTT

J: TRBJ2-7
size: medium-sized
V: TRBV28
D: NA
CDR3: CASSLLGGDLYEQYF
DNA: TGTGCCAGCAGTTTATTGGGGGGAGACCTCTACGAGCAGTACTTC

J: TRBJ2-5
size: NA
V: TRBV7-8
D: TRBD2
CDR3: CASSPPTSVQETQYF
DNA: TGTGCCAGCAGCCCGCCAACTAGCGTCCAAGAGACCCAGTACTTC

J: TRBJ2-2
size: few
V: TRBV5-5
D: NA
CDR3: CASSLEVRTGTGELFF
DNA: TGTGCCAGCAGCTTGGAGGTCAGGACGGGAACCGGGGAGCTGTTTTTT

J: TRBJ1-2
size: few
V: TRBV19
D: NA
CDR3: CASITGESGYTF
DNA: TGTGCCAGTATTACAGGCGAGAGTGGCTACACCTTC

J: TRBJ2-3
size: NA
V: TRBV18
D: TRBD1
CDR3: CASSPRTGSQYF
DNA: TGTGCCAGCTCACCCCGGACAGGTAGTCAGTATTTT

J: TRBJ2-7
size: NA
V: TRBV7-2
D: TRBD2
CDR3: CASSLSAGGSQYEQYF
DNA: TGTGCCAGCAGCTTATCAGCGGGAGGTTCGCAATACGAGCAGTACTTC

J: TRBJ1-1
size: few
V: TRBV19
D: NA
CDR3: CASSRRGAGDTEAFF
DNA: TGTGCCAGTAGTAGGCGGGGGGCAGGTGACACTGAAGCTTTCTTT

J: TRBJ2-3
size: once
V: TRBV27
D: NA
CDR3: CASSDFRSTDTQYF
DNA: TGTGCCAGCAGTGACTTTCGGAGCACAGATACGCAGTATTTT

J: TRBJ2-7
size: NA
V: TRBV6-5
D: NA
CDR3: CASSVLSGEQYF
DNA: TGTGCCAGCAGTGTACTTAGTGGCGAGCAGTACTTC

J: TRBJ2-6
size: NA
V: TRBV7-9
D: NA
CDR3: CASSLGPGANVLTF
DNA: TGTGCCAGCAGCTTAGGACCTGGGGCCAACGTCCTGACTTTC

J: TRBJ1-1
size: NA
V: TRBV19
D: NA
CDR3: CASSSGLGNTEAFF
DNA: TGTGCCAGTAGTTCGGGCCTGGGGAACACTGAAGCTTTCTTT

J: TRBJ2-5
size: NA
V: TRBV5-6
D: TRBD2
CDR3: CASSSTTSGLLETQYF
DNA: TGTGCCAGCAGCTCTACGACTAGCGGTCTCTTGGAGACCCAGTACTTC

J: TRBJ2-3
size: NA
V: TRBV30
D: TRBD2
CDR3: CAWSGSSGNTDTQYF
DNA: TGTGCCTGGAGTGGGTCTAGCGGGAACACAGATACGCAGTATTTT

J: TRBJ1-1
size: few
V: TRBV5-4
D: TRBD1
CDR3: CASSLQGMNTEAFF
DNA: TGTGCCAGCAGCTTACAGGGGATGAACACTGAAGCTTTCTTT

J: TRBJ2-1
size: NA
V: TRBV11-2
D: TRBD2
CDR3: CASSRSGSSYNEQFF
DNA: TGTGCCAGCAGCCGAAGCGGGAGCTCCTACAATGAGCAGTTCTTC

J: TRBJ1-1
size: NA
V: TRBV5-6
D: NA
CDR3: CASSSGYRGGNEAFF
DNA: TGTGCCAGCAGCTCGGGCTACAGAGGGGGGAATGAAGCTTTCTTT

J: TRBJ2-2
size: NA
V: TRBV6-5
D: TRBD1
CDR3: CASSLTGGASGELFF
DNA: TGTGCCAGCAGTTTAACAGGGGGCGCGTCCGGGGAGCTGTTTTTT

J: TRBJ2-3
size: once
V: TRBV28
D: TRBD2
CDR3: CASSFQRGSTDTQYF
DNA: TGTGCCAGCAGTTTCCAGCGGGGGAGCACAGATACGCAGTATTTT

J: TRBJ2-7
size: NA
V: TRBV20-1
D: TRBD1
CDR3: CSGQAPHEQYF
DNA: TGCAGCGGACAGGCCCCTCACGAGCAGTACTTC

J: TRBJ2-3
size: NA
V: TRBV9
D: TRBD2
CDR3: CASSVAGLAGADTQYF
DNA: TGTGCCAGCAGTGTAGCGGGACTAGCGGGAGCGGATACGCAGTATTTT

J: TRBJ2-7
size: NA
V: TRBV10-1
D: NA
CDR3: CASSEFGEPSYEQYF
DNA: TGCGCCAGCAGTGAGTTCGGTGAGCCGAGCTACGAGCAGTACTTC